The entry that follows covers one T cell receptor beta chain sequence. Antigen: not known. Trimming removed 4 bases at V and 4 bases at J, with 10 bases between. The CDR3 is 12 residues long. Germline lookup yields CDR1 GTSNPN and CDR2 SVGIG (reference sequence). TCR beta CDR3 regions were amplified from RNA. TCR CDR3 underwent first-round RT-PCR with the HTBI primer set. TCRdb re-called the multiplex PCR reads with MiXCR, one entry per CDR3 protein. This sample has some 490,000 distinct CDR3 sequences, with about 16% found just once. The source of the sample is a study of T cells in Graves' hyperthyroidism and ophthalmopathy. Study outcomes and limitations: Most expanded thyroid clonotypes above 0.001 recurred in blood.

Exclusion of a patient resulted from uncontrolled infection, other autoimmune disease, pregnancy or lactation. Clinical symptoms, serum thyroxine and TRAb, thyroid ultrasound and orbital computed tomography together formed the diagnostic basis. Sequenced material: blood. The chain carries TRBV30 and TRBJ1-1; tentatively, D is TRBD1 (5 bases). The TCR was taken from a woman under 40 with Graves' ophthalmopathy. CDR3 in DNA: TGTGCCTGGAAAGGGGCCGGCACTGAAGCTTTCTTT. This encodes CAWKGAGTEAFF.